What follows is one T cell receptor beta chain and its context. This specimen comes from a study of cytomegalovirus exposure and HLA in healthy donors. The CDR3 has 15 amino acids. The germline gives CDR1 MNHNY, CDR2 SVGAGI (reference sequence). V lost 4 bases and J lost 4; bases outside the gene matches: 7. The study ran its PCR with 60 Vbeta and 13 Jbeta primers. TCRdb's copy holds only in-frame clones and misses some; the assay was immunoSEQ multiplex PCR. This repertoire shows 100,000 to 120,000 clones, 67% found once; its top ten account for about 8.6%. This rearrangement joins TRBV6-6 to TRBJ1-2; TRBD1 matches 9 bases. Source material: PBMCs. The sequence was obtained from a man in his late teens or twenties in good health and CMV-seropositive. CDR3 nucleotide sequence: TGTGCCAGCAGTTCAGGGACAGGGAGGCGCTATGGCTACACCTTC. Translated, it gives CASSSGTGRRYGYTF.